The entry below describes one T cell receptor (beta chain). Its cognate antigen is unknown. These data are taken from a study of blood T cells in healthy people across ages. Study observations and caveats: TCR beta diversity, measured per million T cells, fell in a roughly linear way with age.

The donors, aged roughly 6 to 100, were healthy Caucasians from Russia. Samples each had at least 5.5 micrograms of total RNA extracted. Next came a second PCR, run for about 7 to 12 cycles, which used a sample-barcoded 5' primer along with a J-beta primer mix. MiXCR, run by TCRdb on the 5' RACE reads, gives a single entry per CDR3 protein. The sample lists roughly 800,000 distinct CDR3 sequences, around 36% occurring once. The CDR3 covers 15 residues. Between the trimmed V and J ends, which lost 6 bases and 5 bases, there was a span of 17 bases. Sequencing input: blood. The chain is built from TRBV12-3 or TRBV12-4 and TRBJ1-5; tentatively, D is TRBD1 (5 bases). The TCR was taken from a man aged 18 to 29 in good health. CDR3 loop: CASSPTGRTDQPQHF. DNA of the CDR3: TGTGCCAGCAGCCCCACAGGTCGCACGGATCAGCCCCAGCATTTT.